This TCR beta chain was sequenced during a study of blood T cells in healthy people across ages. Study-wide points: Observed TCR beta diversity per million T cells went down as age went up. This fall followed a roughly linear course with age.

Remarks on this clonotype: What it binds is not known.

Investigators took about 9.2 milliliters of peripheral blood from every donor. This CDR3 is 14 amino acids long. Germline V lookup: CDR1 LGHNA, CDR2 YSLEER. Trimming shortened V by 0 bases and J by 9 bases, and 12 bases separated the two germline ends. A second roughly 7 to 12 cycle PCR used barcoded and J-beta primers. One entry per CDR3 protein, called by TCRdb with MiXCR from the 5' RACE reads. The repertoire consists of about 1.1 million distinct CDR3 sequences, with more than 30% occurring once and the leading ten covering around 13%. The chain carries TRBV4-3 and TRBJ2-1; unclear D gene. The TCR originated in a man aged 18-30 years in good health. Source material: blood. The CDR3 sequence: CASSQDLERIEQFF. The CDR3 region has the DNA TGCGCCAGCAGCCAAGATTTGGAAAGGATTGAGCAGTTCTTC.